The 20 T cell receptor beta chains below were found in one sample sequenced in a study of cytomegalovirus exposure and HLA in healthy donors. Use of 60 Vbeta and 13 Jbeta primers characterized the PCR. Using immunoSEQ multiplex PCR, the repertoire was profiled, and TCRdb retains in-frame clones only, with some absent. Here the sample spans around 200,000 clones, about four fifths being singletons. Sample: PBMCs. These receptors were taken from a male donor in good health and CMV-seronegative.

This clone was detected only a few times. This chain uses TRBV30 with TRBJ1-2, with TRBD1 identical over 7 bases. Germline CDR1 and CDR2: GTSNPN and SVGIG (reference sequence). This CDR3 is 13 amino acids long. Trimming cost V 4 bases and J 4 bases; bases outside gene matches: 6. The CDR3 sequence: CAWNMGTVYGYTF. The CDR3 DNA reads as TGTGCCTGGAATATGGGGACAGTCTATGGCTACACCTTC.

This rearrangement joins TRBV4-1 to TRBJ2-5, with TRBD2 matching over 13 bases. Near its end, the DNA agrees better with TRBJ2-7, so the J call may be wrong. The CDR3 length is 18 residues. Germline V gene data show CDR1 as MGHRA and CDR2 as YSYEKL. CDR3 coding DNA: TGCGCCAGCAGCCTTAGAGCCGGGACTAGCGGGAATGCCTACGAGCAGTACTTC. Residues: CASSLRAGTSGNAYEQYF.

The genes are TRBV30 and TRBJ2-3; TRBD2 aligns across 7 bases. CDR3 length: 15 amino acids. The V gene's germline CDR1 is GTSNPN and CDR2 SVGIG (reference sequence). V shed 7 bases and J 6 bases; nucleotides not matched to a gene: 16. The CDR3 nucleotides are TGTGCCTCCGACCCCGGGACTATCCTACAGGATACGCAGTATTTT. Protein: CASDPGTILQDTQYF.

The CDR3 nucleotides are TGTGCCAGCACCCCCATGGGGACTAGCGGTTACAATGAGCAGTTCTTC. Its protein is CASTPMGTSGYNEQFF. The V gene is TRBV9, the J gene TRBJ2-1; 11 bases are a match to TRBD2. CDR1 SGDLS and CDR2 YYNGEE come from the germline V gene. This CDR3 is built from 16 residues. The V and J ends lost 6 bases and 4 bases, in that order; junction bases with no gene match: 9.

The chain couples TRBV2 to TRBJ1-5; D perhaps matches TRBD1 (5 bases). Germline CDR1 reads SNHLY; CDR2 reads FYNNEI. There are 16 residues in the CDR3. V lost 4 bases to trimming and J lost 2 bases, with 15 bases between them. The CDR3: CASSGDRTLGNQPQHF. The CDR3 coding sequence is TGTGCCAGCAGTGGAGACAGAACTCTGGGCAATCAGCCCCAGCATTTT.

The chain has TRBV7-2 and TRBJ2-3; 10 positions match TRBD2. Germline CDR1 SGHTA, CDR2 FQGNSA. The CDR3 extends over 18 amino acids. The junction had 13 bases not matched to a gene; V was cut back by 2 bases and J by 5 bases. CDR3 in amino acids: CASSLSSSGSFTQDTQYF. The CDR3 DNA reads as TGTGCCAGCAGCTTATCGTCTAGCGGGAGTTTCACACAAGATACGCAGTATTTT.

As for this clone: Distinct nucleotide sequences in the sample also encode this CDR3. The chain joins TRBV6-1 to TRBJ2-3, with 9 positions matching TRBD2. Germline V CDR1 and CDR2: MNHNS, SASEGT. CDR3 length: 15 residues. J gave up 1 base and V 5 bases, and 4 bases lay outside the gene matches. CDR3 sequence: CASSSASGGTDTQYF. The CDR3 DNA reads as TGTGCCAGCAGTTCGGCTAGCGGGGGCACAGATACGCAGTATTTT.

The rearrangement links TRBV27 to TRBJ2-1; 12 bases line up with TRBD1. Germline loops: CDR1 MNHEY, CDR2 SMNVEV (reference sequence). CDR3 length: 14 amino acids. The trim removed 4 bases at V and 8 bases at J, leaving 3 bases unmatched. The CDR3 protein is CASSSGTGGYEQFF. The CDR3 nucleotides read TGTGCCAGCAGTTCGGGGACAGGGGGCTATGAGCAGTTCTTC.

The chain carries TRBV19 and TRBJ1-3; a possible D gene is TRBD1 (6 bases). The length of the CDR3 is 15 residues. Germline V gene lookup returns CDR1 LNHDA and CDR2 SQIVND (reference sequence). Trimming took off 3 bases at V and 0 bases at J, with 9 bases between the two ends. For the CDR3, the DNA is TGTGCCAGTAGTATGGACAGAAGCTCTGGAAACACCATATATTTT. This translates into CASSMDRSSGNTIYF.

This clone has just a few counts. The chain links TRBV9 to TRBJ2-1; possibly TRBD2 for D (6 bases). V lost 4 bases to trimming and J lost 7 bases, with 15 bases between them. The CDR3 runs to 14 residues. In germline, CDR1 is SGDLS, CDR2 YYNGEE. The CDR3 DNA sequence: TGTGCCAGCAGCCCCCAGCGGGTGTGGAATGAGCAGTTCTTC. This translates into CASSPQRVWNEQFF.

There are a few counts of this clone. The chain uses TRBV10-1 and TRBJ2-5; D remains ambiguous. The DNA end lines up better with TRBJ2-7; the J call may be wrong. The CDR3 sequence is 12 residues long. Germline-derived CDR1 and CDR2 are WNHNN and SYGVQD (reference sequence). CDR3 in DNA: TGCGCCAGCAGTCCGGGTCTGTACGAGCAGTACTTC. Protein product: CASSPGLYEQYF.

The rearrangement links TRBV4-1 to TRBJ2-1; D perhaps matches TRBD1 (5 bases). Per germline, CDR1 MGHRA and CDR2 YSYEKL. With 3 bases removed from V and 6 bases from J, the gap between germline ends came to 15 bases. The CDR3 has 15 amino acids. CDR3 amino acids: CASSQAGIRGNEQFF. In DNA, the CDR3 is TGCGCCAGCAGCCAGGCAGGGATAAGGGGCAATGAGCAGTTCTTC.

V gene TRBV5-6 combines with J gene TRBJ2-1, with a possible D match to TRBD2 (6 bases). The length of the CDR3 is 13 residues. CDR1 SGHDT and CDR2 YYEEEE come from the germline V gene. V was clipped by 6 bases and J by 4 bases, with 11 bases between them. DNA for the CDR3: TGTGCCAGCACCCGGGGGACTTACAATGAGCAGTTCTTC. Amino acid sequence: CASTRGTYNEQFF.

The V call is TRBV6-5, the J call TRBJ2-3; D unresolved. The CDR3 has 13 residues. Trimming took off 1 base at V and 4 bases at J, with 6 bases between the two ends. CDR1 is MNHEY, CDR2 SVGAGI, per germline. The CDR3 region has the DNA TGTGCCAGCAGTTACTTGGCCGCAGATACGCAGTATTTT. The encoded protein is CASSYLAADTQYF.

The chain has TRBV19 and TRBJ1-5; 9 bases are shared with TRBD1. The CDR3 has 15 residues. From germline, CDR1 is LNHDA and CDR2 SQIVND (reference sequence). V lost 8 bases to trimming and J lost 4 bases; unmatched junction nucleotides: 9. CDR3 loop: CASRAGQGRNQPQHF. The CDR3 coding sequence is TGTGCCAGTCGTGCGGGACAGGGACGGAATCAGCCCCAGCATTTT.

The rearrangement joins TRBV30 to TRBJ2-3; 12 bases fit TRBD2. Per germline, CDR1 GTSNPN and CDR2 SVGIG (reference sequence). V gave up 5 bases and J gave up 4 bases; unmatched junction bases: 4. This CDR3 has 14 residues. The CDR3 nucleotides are TGTGCCTGGGGACTAGCGGGAATTTCAGATACGCAGTATTTT. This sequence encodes CAWGLAGISDTQYF. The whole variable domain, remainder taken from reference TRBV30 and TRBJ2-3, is SQTIHQWPATLVQPVGSPLSLECTVEGTSNPNLYWYRQAAGRGLQLLFYSVGIGQISSEVPQNLSASRPQDRQFILSSKKLLLSDSGFYLCAWGLAGISDTQYFGPGTRLTVL.

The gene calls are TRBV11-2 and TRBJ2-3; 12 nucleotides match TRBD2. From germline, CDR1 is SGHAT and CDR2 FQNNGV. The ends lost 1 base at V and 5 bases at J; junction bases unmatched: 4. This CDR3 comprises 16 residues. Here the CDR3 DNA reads TGTGCCAGCAGCTTAGGACTAGCGGGAGCCCAAGATACGCAGTATTTT. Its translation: CASSLGLAGAQDTQYF.

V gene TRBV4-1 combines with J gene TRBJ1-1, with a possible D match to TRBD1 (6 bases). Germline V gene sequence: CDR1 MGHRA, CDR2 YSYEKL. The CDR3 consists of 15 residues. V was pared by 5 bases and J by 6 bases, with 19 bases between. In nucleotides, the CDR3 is TGCGCCAGCAGCGTTTCAGGGGCGGGAGGAGCTGAAGCTTTCTTT. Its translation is CASSVSGAGGAEAFF.

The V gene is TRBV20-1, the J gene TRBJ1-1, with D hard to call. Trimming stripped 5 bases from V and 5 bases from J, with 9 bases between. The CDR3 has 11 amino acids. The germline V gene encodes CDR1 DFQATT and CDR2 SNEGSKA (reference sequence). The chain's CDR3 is CSALEETEAFF. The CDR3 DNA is TGCAGTGCTCTTGAGGAGACTGAAGCTTTCTTT.

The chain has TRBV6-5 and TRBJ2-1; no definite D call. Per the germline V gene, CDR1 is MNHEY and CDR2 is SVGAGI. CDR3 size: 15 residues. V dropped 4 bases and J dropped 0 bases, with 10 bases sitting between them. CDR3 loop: CASSLYSNSYNEQFF. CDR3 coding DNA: TGTGCCAGCAGTTTGTACAGTAACTCCTACAATGAGCAGTTCTTC.